The 13 T cell receptor beta chains below all came from one sample that was sequenced in a study of blood T cells in healthy people across ages. Sample-barcoded 5' priming and a J-beta primer mix drove a second PCR of 7 to 11 cycles. From the 5' RACE reads, TCRdb called clonotypes with MiXCR, one entry per CDR3 protein. The sample holds 750,000 to 950,000 distinct CDR3 sequences, less than 70% seen once. The sample was blood. The receptors originated from a man aged 80 or over in good health.

J is TRBJ2-1 and V is TRBV5-1, with 13 bases that match TRBD2. The CDR3 has 16 residues. Germline CDR1 SGHRS, CDR2 YFSETQ. The V gene end was trimmed by 0 bases and the J gene end by 9 bases; junction bases not matched to a gene: 6. Here the CDR3 reads CASSLGGTSGKIEQFF. The CDR3, as DNA: TGCGCCAGCAGCTTGGGGGGGACTAGCGGGAAAATTGAGCAGTTCTTC.

J is TRBJ2-7 and V is TRBV6-2 or TRBV6-3; maybe TRBD2 (5 bases). Germline V CDR1 and CDR2: MNHEY, SVGEGT. The CDR3 is 14 amino acids. V lost 8 bases and J lost 2, with 16 bases in between. The CDR3 loop reads CASRDFPRAYEQYF. The CDR3 DNA sequence: TGTGCCAGCCGGGATTTTCCTCGGGCCTACGAGCAGTACTTC.

This chain joins TRBV29-1 and TRBJ2-7; 9 nucleotides align to TRBD2. The germline CDR1 and CDR2 sequences are SQVTM and ANQGSEA. V gave up 4 bases and J gave up 6 bases; unmatched junction bases: 10. There are 14 residues in the CDR3. This chain's CDR3 is CSVGVLAGTSEQYF. DNA of the CDR3: TGCAGCGTTGGGGTCCTAGCGGGGACCTCCGAGCAGTACTTC.

This clonotype appeared a single time. At one of its ends the junction is not consistent with the germline gene, which may arise from a read error. This chain uses TRBV7-2 with TRBJ2-7, with 9 positions matching TRBD2. CDR3 length: 15 residues. Per germline, CDR1 SGHTA and CDR2 FQGNSA. The CDR3 loop reads CANSLAAGGAYEQYF. The CDR3, as DNA: TGTGCCAACAGCTTAGCGGCGGGAGGGGCCTACGAGCAGTACTTC.

The V and J genes are TRBV24-1 and TRBJ2-4; 7 nucleotides agree with TRBD2. Losses at the gene ends were 9 bases for V and 5 bases for J; bases not matched to a gene: 12. The germline V gene encodes CDR1 KGHDR and CDR2 SFDVKD. The length of the CDR3 is 15 residues. CDR3 protein: CATAEGGTAENIQYF. The CDR3 DNA follows: TGTGCCACCGCCGAGGGAGGGACGGCCGAAAACATTCAGTACTTC.

This clonotype was detected once. The J gene is TRBJ2-5, the V gene TRBV25-1, with TRBD2 as a possible D gene (6 bases). V lost 5 bases and J 11 bases, leaving 24 bases between the germline ends. Looked up from germline, CDR1 is MGHDK and CDR2 is SYGVNS. The CDR3 consists of 15 residues. Written as DNA, the CDR3 is TGTGCCAGCAGTTCCCTCGAGGTAGCGGCAGTGGGGCAGTACTTC. Its protein product is CASSSLEVAAVGQYF.

This clonotype was recorded a few times. The gene calls are TRBV29-1 and TRBJ2-3; no definite D call. Deletions cut 2 bases from V and 4 bases from J, with 13 bases between. CDR1 SQVTM and CDR2 ANQGSEA come from the germline V gene. The CDR3 runs 14 residues. CDR3 in DNA: TGCAGCGTTGAATTGGGCCAAATTGCAGATACGCAGTATTTT. Residues: CSVELGQIADTQYF.

The rearrangement joins TRBV27 to TRBJ2-5; possibly TRBD2 for D (5 bases). V was clipped by 7 bases and J by 7 bases, with 16 bases between them. The V gene's germline CDR1 is MNHEY and CDR2 SMNVEV (reference sequence). The CDR3 is 13 residues long. The CDR3 spells CASTLRGEGTQYF. In DNA form, the CDR3 reads TGTGCCAGCACCCTAAGAGGAGAGGGGACCCAGTACTTC.

This clonotype was observed a few times. V and J are TRBV30 and TRBJ1-2, with 7 bases aligning to TRBD1. The V gene's germline CDR1 is GTSNPN and CDR2 SVGIG (reference sequence). V was clipped by 4 bases and J by 9 bases; unmatched bases: 2. CDR3 length: 10 amino acids. The CDR3, as DNA: TGTGCCTGGAACAGGGGAAGCTACACCTTC. Translation gives CAWNRGSYTF.

This clonotype was seen only a few times. The chain joins TRBV29-1 to TRBJ1-1; TRBD1 matches 9 bases. The CDR3 runs 15 residues. V gave up 7 bases and J gave up 4 bases; unmatched junction bases: 13. CDR1 and CDR2 from the germline V gene are SQVTM and ANQGSEA. The CDR3 DNA is TGCAGCGCGCTCCGGGACAGGGATTGGGTCACTGAAGCTTTCTTT. It is translated as CSALRDRDWVTEAFF.

The V gene is TRBV10-3, the J gene TRBJ2-1, with 11 bases lining up with TRBD2. The length of the CDR3 is 16 residues. With V trimmed by 4 bases and J by 5 bases, 7 bases remained unmatched. Germline V CDR1 and CDR2: ENHRY, SYGVKD. The chain's CDR3 is CAISGGRLAGNNEQFF. The DNA of the CDR3 is TGTGCCATCAGTGGGGGGAGACTAGCGGGAAACAATGAGCAGTTCTTC.

The chain recombines TRBV15 with TRBJ2-1, with D possibly TRBD1 on 6 matching bases. Germline V CDR1 and CDR2: LNHNV, YYDKDF (reference sequence). CDR3 length equals 11 residues. Trimming removed 8 bases at V and 7 bases at J, with 9 bases between. CDR3 region: CATRQVNEQFF. CDR3 nucleotides: TGTGCCACCCGACAGGTTAATGAGCAGTTCTTC.

The chain recombines TRBV15 with TRBJ2-4; D may be TRBD1 (5 bases). The J call may not be correct, given that the DNA end is closer to TRBJ2-5. Per germline, CDR1 LNHNV and CDR2 YYDKDF (reference sequence). The CDR3 extends over 16 amino acids. The CDR3 spells CATSRDQRGSAATQYF. Written as DNA, the CDR3 is TGTGCCACCAGCAGAGATCAAAGGGGCAGTGCTGCGACCCAGTACTTC.